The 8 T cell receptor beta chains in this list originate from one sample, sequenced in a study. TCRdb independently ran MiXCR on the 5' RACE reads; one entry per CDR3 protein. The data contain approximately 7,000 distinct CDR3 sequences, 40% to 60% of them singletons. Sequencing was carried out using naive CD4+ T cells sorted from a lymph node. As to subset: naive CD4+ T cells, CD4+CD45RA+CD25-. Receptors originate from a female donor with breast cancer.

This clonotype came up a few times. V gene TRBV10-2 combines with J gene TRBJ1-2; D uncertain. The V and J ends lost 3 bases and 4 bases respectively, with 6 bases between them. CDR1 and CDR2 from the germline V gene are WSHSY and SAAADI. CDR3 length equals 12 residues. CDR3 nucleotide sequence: TGCGCCAGCAGTGAAGAGGCCTATGGCTACACCTTC. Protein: CASSEEAYGYTF.

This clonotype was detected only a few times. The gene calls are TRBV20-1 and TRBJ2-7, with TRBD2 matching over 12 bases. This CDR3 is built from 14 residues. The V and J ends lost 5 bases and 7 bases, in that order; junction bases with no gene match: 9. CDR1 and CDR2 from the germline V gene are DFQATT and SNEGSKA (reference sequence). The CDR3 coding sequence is TGCAGTGCTTCTCTAGCGGGGGGGCGTAAAGAGCAGTACTTC. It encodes CSASLAGGRKEQYF.

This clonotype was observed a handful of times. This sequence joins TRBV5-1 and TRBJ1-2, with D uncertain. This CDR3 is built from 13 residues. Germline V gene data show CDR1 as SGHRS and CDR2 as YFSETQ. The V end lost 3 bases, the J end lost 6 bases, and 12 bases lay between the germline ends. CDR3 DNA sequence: TGCGCCAGCAGCTCCCTTGCCGCAGATGGCTACACCTTC. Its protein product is CASSSLAADGYTF.

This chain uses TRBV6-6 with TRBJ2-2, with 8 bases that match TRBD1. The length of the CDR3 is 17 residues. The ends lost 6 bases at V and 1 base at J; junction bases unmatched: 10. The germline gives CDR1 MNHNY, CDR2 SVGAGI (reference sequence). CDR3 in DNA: TGTGCCAGCAGCACCCCCGCGACAGGGGAGAACACCGGGGAGCTGTTTTTT. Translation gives CASSTPATGENTGELFF.

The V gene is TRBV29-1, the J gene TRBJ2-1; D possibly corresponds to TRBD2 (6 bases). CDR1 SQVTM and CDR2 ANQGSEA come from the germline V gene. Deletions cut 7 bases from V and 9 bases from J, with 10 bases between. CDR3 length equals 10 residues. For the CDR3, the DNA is TGCAGCGCTGTGGGGGGTGAGCAGTTCTTC. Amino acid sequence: CSAVGGEQFF.

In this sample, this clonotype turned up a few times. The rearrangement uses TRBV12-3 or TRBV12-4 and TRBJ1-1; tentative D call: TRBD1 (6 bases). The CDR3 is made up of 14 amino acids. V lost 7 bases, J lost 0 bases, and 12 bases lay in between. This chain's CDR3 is CASNRDGLNTEAFF. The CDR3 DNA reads TGTGCCAGCAACAGGGACGGCTTGAACACTGAAGCTTTCTTT.

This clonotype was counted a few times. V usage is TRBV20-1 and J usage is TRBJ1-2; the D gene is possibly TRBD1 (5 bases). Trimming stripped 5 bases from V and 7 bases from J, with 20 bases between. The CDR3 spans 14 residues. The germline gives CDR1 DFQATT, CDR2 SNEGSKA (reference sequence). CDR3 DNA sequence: TGCAGTGCTGGCCAGGGAGCCCCGTTTCGTGGCTACACCTTC. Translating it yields CSAGQGAPFRGYTF.

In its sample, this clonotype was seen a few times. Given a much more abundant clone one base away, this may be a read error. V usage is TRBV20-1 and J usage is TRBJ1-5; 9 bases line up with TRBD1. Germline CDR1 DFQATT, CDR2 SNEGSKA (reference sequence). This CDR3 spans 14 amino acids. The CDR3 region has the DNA TGCAGTGCTAGTAGGACAGGGGTGAGTCAGCCCCGGCATTTT. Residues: CSASRTGVSQPRHF.